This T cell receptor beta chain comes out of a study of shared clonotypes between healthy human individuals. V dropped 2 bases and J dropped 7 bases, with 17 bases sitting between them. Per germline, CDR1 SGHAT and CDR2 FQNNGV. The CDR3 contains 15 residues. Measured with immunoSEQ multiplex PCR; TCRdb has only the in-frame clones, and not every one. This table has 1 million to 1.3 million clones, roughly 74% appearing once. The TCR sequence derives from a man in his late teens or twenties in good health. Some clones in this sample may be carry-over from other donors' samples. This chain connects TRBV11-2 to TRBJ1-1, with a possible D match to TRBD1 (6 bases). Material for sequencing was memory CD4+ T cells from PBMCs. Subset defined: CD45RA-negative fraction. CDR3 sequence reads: CASSLTYTGTSEAFF. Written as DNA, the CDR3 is TGTGCCAGCAGCTTAACCTACACCGGGACAAGTGAAGCTTTCTTT.